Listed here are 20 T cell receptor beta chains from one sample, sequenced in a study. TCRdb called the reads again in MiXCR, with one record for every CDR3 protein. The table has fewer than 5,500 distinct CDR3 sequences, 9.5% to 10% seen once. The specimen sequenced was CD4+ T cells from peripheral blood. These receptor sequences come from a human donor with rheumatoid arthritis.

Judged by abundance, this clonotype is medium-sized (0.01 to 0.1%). The CDR3 loop is CASSQGWNQPQHF. CDR3 nucleotide sequence: TGTGCCAGCAGCCAAGGGTGGAATCAGCCCCAGCATTTT. This chain connects TRBV11-2 to TRBJ1-5; D unclear. V shed 5 bases and J shed 4 bases, with 9 bases lying between them. Germline CDR1 SGHAT, CDR2 FQNNGV. This CDR3 contains 13 residues.

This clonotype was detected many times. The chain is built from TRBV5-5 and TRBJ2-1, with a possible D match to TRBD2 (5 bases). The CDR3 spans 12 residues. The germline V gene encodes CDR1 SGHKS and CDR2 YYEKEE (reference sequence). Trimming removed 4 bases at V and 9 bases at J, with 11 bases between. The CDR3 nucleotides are TGTGCCAGCAGCCCGTGGAGGAGTGAGCAGTTCTTC. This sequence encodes CASSPWRSEQFF.

CDR3 bases: TGCAGTGCTAGAAGAATTAGCGGGAGTCGTGAGCAGTTCTTC. Translated: CSARRISGSREQFF. The chain combines TRBV20-1 with TRBJ2-1; 9 bases are shared with TRBD2. Germline CDR1 DFQATT, CDR2 SNEGSKA (reference sequence). The CDR3 contains 14 residues. V lost 2 bases and J lost 9; bases outside the gene matches: 8.

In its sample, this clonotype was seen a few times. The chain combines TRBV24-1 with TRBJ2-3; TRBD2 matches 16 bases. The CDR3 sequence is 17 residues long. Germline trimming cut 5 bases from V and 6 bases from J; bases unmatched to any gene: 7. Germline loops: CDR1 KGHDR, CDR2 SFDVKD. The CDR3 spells CATSGGTSGRAKDTQYF. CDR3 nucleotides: TGTGCCACCAGTGGTGGGACTAGCGGGAGGGCCAAGGATACGCAGTATTTT.

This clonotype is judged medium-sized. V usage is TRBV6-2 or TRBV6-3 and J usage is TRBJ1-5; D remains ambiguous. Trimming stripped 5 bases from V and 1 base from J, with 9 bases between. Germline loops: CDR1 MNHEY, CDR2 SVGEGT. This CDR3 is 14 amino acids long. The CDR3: CASSLDGSNQPQHF. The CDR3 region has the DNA TGTGCCAGCAGTCTCGACGGAAGCAATCAGCCCCAGCATTTT.

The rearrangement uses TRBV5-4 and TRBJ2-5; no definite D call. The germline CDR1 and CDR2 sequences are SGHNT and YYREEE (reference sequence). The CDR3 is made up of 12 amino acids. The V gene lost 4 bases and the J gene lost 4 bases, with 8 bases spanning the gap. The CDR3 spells CASSRDSETQYF. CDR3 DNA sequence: TGTGCCAGCAGCCGAGACTCAGAGACCCAGTACTTC.

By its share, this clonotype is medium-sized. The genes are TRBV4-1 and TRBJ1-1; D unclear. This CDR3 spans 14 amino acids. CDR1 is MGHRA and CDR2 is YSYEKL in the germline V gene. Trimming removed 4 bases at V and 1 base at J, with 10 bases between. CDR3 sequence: CASSPRVQNTEAFF. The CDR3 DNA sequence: TGCGCCAGCAGCCCTCGGGTTCAGAACACTGAAGCTTTCTTT.

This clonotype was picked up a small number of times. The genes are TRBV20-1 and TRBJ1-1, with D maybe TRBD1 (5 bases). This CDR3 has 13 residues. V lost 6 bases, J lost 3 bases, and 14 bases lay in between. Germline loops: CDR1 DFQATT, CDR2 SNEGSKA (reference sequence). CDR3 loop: CSARRVGDTEAFF. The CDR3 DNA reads TGCAGTGCGCGGAGGGTGGGGGACACTGAAGCTTTCTTT.

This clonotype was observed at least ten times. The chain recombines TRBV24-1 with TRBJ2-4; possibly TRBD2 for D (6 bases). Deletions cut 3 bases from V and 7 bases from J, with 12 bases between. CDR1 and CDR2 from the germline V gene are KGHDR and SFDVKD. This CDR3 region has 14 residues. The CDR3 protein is CATSDGGRRNIQYF. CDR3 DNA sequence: TGTGCCACCAGTGATGGGGGGAGGAGGAACATTCAGTACTTC.

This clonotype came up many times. The CDR3 DNA is TGTGCCAGCAGCTTATTGGCGGGGAGCACAGATACGCAGTATTTT. As protein: CASSLLAGSTDTQYF. The chain joins TRBV7-3 to TRBJ2-3; D might be TRBD2 (6 bases). Germline assignment: CDR1 SGHTA and CDR2 FQGTGA. V was clipped by 2 bases and J by 0 bases, with 9 bases between them. The CDR3 consists of 15 residues.

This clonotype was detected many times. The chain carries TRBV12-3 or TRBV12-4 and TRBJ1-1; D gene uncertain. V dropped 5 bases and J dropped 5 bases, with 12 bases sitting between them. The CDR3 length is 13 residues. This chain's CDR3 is CASSPGMGTEAFF. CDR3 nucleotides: TGTGCCAGCAGTCCCGGGATGGGGACTGAAGCTTTCTTT.

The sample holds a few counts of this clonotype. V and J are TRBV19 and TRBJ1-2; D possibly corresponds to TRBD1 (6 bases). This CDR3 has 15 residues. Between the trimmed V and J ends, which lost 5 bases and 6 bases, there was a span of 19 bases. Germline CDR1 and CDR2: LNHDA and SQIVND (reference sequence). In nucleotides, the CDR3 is TGTGCCAGTAGTGACGACGGGGTGGGGACAAATGGCTACACCTTC. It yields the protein CASSDDGVGTNGYTF.

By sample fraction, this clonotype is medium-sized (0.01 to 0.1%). Here the CDR3 DNA reads TGTGCCAGCAGCCCGTTTGGACTAGCGGGAGTTGAGACCCAGTACTTC. This codes for CASSPFGLAGVETQYF. The chain couples TRBV4-2 to TRBJ2-5; the match to TRBD2 covers 13 bases. The CDR3 extends over 16 amino acids. Per the germline V gene, CDR1 is LGHNA and CDR2 is YNFKEQ. The V segment lost 4 bases and the J segment 5 bases; nucleotides outside the gene matches: 7.

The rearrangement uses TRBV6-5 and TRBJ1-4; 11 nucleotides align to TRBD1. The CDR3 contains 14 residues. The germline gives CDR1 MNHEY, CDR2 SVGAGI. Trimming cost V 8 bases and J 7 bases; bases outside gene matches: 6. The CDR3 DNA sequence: TGTGCCAGCGGCTCCGGGACAGGGGGTGAAAAACTGTTTTTT. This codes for CASGSGTGGEKLFF.

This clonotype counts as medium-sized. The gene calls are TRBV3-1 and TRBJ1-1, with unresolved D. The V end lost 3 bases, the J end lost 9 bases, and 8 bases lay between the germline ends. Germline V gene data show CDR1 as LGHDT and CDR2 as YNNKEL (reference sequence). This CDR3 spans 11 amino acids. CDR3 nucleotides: TGTGCCAGCAGCCAGGAGTTACAAGCTTTCTTT. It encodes CASSQELQAFF. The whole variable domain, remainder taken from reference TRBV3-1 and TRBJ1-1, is DTAVSQTPKYLVTQMGNDKSIKCEQNLGHDTMYWYKQDSKKFLKIMFSYNNKELIINETVPNRFSPKSPDKAHLNLHINSLELGDSAVYFCASSQELQAFFGQGTRLTVV.

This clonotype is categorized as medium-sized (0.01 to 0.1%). The CDR3 sequence is CASSRQREQFF. CDR3 sequence (DNA): TGTGCCAGCAGCCGTCAGAGGGAGCAGTTCTTC. V is TRBV28 and J is TRBJ2-1; D is undetermined. The length of the CDR3 is 11 residues. Germline V gives CDR1 MDHEN, CDR2 SYDVKM. V was clipped by 6 bases and J by 10 bases, with 10 bases between them.

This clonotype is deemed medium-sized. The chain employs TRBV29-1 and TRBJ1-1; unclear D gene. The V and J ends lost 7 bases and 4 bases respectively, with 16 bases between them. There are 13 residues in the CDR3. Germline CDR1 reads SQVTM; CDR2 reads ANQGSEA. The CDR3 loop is CSARRLSSTEAFF. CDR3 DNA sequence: TGCAGCGCCCGCCGCCTCTCGAGCACTGAAGCTTTCTTT.

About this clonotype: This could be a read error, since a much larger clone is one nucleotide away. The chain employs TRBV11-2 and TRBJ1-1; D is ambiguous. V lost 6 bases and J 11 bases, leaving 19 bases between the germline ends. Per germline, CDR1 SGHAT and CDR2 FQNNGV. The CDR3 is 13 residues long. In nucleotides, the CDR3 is TGTGCCAGCAGTTCTCCGGCGGGTATGGATGCTTTCTTT. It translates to CASSSPAGMDAFF.

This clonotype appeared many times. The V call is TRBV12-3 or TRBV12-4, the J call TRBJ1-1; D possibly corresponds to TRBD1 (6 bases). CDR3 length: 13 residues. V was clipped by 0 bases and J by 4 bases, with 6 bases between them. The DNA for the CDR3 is TGTGCCAGCAGTTTAGCACAGGGCACTGAAGCTTTCTTT. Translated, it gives CASSLAQGTEAFF.

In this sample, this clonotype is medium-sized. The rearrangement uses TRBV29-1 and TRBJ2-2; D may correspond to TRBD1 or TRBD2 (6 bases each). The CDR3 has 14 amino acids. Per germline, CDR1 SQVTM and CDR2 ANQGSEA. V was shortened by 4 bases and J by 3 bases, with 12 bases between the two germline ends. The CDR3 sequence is CSVGGGGYTGELFF. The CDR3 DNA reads TGCAGCGTTGGAGGAGGGGGGTACACCGGGGAGCTGTTTTTT.